Presented here are 18 T cell receptor beta chains from one specimen sequenced in a study of T cells in Graves' hyperthyroidism and ophthalmopathy. TCR beta CDR3 regions were amplified from RNA. TCR CDR3 regions were first amplified by RT-PCR with HTBI primers. One entry per CDR3 protein results from TCRdb running MiXCR on the multiplex PCR reads. The table has about 560,000 distinct CDR3 sequences, 16% seen once. The sequenced material came from blood. Every receptor here comes from a woman younger than 30 with Graves' hyperthyroidism.

This chain joins TRBV20-1 and TRBJ1-1, with D unclear. Germline CDR1 reads DFQATT; CDR2 reads SNEGSKA (reference sequence). V lost 0 bases and J 7 bases, leaving 9 bases between the germline ends. This CDR3 has 12 residues. CDR3 sequence: CSARDLTGEAFF. Here the CDR3 DNA reads TGCAGTGCTAGAGACTTGACTGGTGAAGCTTTCTTT.

V gene TRBV5-5 combines with J gene TRBJ2-5, with TRBD1 matching over 8 bases. Germline V gene sequence: CDR1 SGHKS, CDR2 YYEKEE (reference sequence). Germline trimming cut 3 bases from V and 5 bases from J; bases unmatched to any gene: 9. The CDR3 has 15 amino acids. CDR3 coding DNA: TGTGCCAGCAGCTCAAGGACAGGGTGGGGGGAGACCCAGTACTTC. Translation: CASSSRTGWGETQYF.

This clonotype was observed a few times. The chain couples TRBV6-1 to TRBJ1-1; 7 nucleotides match TRBD1. Germline values: CDR1 MNHNS, CDR2 SASEGT. Trimming took 6 bases from V and 5 from J; bases not matched to a gene: 6. The CDR3 is made up of 13 amino acids. CDR3 sequence (DNA): TGTGCCAGCAGGTACAGGGGAGGGACTGAAGCTTTCTTT. Translating it yields CASRYRGGTEAFF.

The table lists this clonotype with a few counts. The chain carries TRBV11-2 and TRBJ2-2; the D gene is possibly TRBD2 (5 bases). The CDR3 runs to 15 residues. The germline V and J ends were trimmed by 1 base and 5 bases, with 11 bases remaining between them. Germline assignment: CDR1 SGHAT and CDR2 FQNNGV. CDR3 loop: CASSLALDWTGELFF. The DNA of the CDR3 is TGTGCCAGCAGCTTAGCACTAGATTGGACCGGGGAGCTGTTTTTT.

Many counts were recorded for this clonotype. J is TRBJ2-1 and V is TRBV7-6; TRBD1 agrees at 10 bases. Germline assignment: CDR1 SGHVS and CDR2 FNYEAQ. CDR3 length: 20 amino acids. The junction had 15 bases not matched to a gene; V was cut back by 4 bases and J by 0 bases. The CDR3 is CASSSHPKTGQGSSYNEQFF. For the CDR3, the DNA is TGTGCCAGCAGCTCTCACCCAAAAACGGGACAGGGGTCCTCCTACAATGAGCAGTTCTTC.

This clonotype was recorded many times. V is TRBV18 and J is TRBJ1-1; TRBD1 agrees at 8 bases. The CDR3 is 16 amino acids. V was pared by 6 bases and J by 4 bases, with 13 bases of the junction left unmatched. CDR1 KGHSH and CDR2 LQKENI come from the germline V gene. CDR3 in DNA: TGTGCCAGCTCCGTTATACAGGGGGTCGATGGCACTGAAGCTTTCTTT. Translated: CASSVIQGVDGTEAFF.

CDR3 nucleotide sequence: TGCGCCAGCAGCTTCTCGGGAGAGGGGGGCTACGAGCAGTACTTC. This codes for CASSFSGEGGYEQYF. The genes are TRBV4-1 and TRBJ2-7; D could derive from TRBD1 or TRBD2 (6 bases each). The CDR3 runs to 15 residues. The ends were cut back, 5 bases at V and 3 bases at J, with 17 bases in the middle. Germline CDR1 and CDR2: MGHRA and YSYEKL.

The V and J genes are TRBV4-3 and TRBJ2-7; perhaps D is TRBD1 or TRBD2 (5 bases each). Deletions cut 1 base from V and 2 bases from J, with 12 bases between. The CDR3 has 15 residues. In germline, CDR1 is LGHNA, CDR2 YSLEER. The CDR3 sequence: CASSQGGVAAYEQYF. CDR3 nucleotide sequence: TGCGCCAGCAGCCAAGGAGGGGTCGCCGCCTACGAGCAGTACTTC.

In its sample, this clonotype was seen a few times. The chain has TRBV7-8 and TRBJ1-6; the D gene is possibly TRBD1 (6 bases). Looked up from germline, CDR1 is SGHVS and CDR2 is FQNEAQ. The CDR3 has 14 amino acids. V dropped 5 bases and J dropped 6 bases, with 11 bases sitting between them. This chain's CDR3 is CASSMNRVNSPLHF. The CDR3 DNA follows: TGTGCCAGCAGCATGAACAGGGTTAATTCACCCCTCCACTTT.

This clonotype has a count of ten or more. The chain carries TRBV6-1 and TRBJ1-5; no reliable D call. The CDR3 is 15 residues long. Trimming pared 5 bases from V and 1 base from J, leaving 12 bases between. CDR1 MNHNS and CDR2 SASEGT come from the germline V gene. CDR3 nucleotides: TGTGCCAGCAGTTCGGCCTCGAGAAGCAATCAGCCCCAGCATTTT. It translates to CASSSASRSNQPQHF.

This clonotype was seen at least ten times. The chain recombines TRBV11-2 with TRBJ2-4; the D is unclear. This CDR3 comprises 14 residues. The V end was cut by 5 bases, the J end by 6 bases, with 14 bases between. Looked up from germline, CDR1 is SGHAT and CDR2 is FQNNGV. The CDR3 spells CASSPFGVGNIQYF. CDR3 DNA sequence: TGTGCCAGCAGCCCATTTGGAGTGGGAAACATTCAGTACTTC.

In this sample, this clonotype turned up many times. The chain joins TRBV12-3 or TRBV12-4 to TRBJ2-5; D is ambiguous. The CDR3 totals 13 residues. V was shortened by 5 bases and J by 2 bases, with 9 bases between the two germline ends. CDR3 region: CASSPDGQETQYF. In nucleotides, the CDR3 is TGTGCCAGCAGTCCGGACGGACAAGAGACCCAGTACTTC.

This chain links TRBV5-6 with TRBJ2-1; 11 nucleotides align to TRBD2. From germline, CDR1 is SGHDT and CDR2 YYEEEE. This CDR3 is 15 amino acids long. The V gene end was trimmed by 5 bases and the J gene end by 7 bases; junction bases not matched to a gene: 8. The CDR3 loop is CASSFSGGAWNEQFF. In nucleotides, the CDR3 is TGTGCCAGCAGTTTTAGCGGGGGGGCCTGGAATGAGCAGTTCTTC.

This clonotype has a count of ten or more. The V gene is TRBV28, the J gene TRBJ2-5; a weak D match, TRBD1 (6 bases). Deletions cut 3 bases from V and 7 bases from J, with 21 bases between. CDR1 and CDR2 (germline): MDHEN, SYDVKM. The CDR3 runs to 16 residues. The CDR3 DNA reads TGTGCCAGCAGTTTTCTTGGAGTCCAGGGGTTAAGGACCCAGTACTTC. This encodes CASSFLGVQGLRTQYF. Full variable domain (missing parts from reference TRBV28 and TRBJ2-5): DVKVTQSSRYLVKRTGEKVFLECVQDMDHENMFWYRQDPGLGLRLIYFSYDVKMKEKGDIPEGYSVSREKKERFSLILESASTNQTSMYLCASSFLGVQGLRTQYFGPGTRLLVL.

The table lists this clonotype with a few counts. The chain employs TRBV27 and TRBJ2-4; 14 positions agree with TRBD2. Germline V gives CDR1 MNHEY, CDR2 SMNVEV (reference sequence). With 5 bases clipped from V and 8 bases from J, the junction kept 8 bases outside the gene matches. The CDR3 is made up of 16 amino acids. CDR3 sequence (DNA): TGTGCCAGCAGTCCATCGACTAGCGGGAGGGCGGACATTCAGTACTTC. As protein: CASSPSTSGRADIQYF.

This clonotype was counted only a few times. The rearrangement links TRBV18 to TRBJ1-3, with D perhaps matching TRBD1 (6 bases). Germline-derived CDR1 and CDR2 are KGHSH and LQKENI. V lost 4 bases and J lost 9, with 19 bases in between. This CDR3 has 15 residues. CDR3 sequence (DNA): TGTGCCAGCTCACAAACCGGGACATACGAGGGCACCATATATTTT. Amino acid sequence: CASSQTGTYEGTIYF.

This clonotype came up a few times. This chain joins TRBV28 and TRBJ1-3, with 8 bases lining up with TRBD1. Germline-derived CDR1 and CDR2 are MDHEN and SYDVKM. The V segment lost 6 bases and the J segment 5 bases; nucleotides outside the gene matches: 3. The CDR3 contains 13 residues. The chain's CDR3 is CASSRTGRNTIYF. As DNA, the CDR3 is TGTGCCAGCAGCCGGACAGGGAGAAACACCATATATTTT.

This clonotype was counted only a few times. The chain joins TRBV7-9 to TRBJ2-4, with 10 nucleotides matching TRBD2. V was clipped by 3 bases and J by 1 base; unmatched bases: 12. Germline V gene data show CDR1 as SEHNR and CDR2 as FQNEAQ (reference sequence). This CDR3 comprises 19 residues. CDR3 sequence: CASSFIAGGRGLAKNIQYF. The CDR3 nucleotides read TGTGCCAGCAGCTTTATAGCGGGAGGACGCGGATTGGCCAAAAACATTCAGTACTTC.